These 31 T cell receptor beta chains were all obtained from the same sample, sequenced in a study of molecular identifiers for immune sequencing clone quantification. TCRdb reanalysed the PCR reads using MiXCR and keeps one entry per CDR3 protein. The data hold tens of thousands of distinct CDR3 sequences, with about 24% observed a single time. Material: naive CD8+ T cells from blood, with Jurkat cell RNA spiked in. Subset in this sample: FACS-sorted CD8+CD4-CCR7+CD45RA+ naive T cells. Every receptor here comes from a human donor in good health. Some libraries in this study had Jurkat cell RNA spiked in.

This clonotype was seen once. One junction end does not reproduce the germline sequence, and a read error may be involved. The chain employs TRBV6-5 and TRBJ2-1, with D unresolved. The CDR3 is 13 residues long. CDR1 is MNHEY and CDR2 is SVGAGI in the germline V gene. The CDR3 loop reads CASSYSGYNEQLF. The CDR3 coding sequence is TGTGCCAGCAGTTACTCCGGGTACAATGAGCAGCTCTTC.

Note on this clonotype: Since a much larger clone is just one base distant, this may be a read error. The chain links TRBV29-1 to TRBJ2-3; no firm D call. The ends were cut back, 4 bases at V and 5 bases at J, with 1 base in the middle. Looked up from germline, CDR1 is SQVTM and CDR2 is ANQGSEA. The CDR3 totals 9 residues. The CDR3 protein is CSVVDTQYF. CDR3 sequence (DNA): TGCAGCGTTGTAGATACGCAGTATTTT.

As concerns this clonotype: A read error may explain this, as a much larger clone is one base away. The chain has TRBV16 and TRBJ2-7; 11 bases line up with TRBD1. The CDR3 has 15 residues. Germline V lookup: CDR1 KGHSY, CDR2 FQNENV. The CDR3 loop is CVSSQSGTGGDEQYF. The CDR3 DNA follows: TGTGTCAGCAGCCAATCTGGGACAGGGGGTGACGAGCAGTACTTC.

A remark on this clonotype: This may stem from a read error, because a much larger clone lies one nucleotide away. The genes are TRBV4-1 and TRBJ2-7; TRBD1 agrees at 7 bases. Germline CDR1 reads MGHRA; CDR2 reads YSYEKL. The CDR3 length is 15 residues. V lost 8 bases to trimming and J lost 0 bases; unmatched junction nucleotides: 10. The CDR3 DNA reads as TGCGCCAGCCGCCCGGGGACAGCCAGCTCCTACGAGCAGTACTTC. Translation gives CASRPGTASSYEQYF.

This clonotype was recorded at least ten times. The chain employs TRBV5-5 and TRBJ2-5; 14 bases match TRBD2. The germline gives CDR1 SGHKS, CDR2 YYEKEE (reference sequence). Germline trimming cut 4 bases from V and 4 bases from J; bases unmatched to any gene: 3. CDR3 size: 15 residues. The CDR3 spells CASSPTSGGAETQYF. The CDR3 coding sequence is TGTGCCAGCAGCCCGACTAGCGGGGGGGCAGAGACCCAGTACTTC.

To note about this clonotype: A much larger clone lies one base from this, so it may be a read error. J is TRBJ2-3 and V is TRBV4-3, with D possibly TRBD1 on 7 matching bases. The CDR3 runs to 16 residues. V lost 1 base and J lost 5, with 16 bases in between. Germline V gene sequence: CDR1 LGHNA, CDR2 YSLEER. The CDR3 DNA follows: TGCGCCAGCAGCCAAGCAGGGGGGATCGAAGAAGATACGCAGTATTTT. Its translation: CASSQAGGIEEDTQYF.

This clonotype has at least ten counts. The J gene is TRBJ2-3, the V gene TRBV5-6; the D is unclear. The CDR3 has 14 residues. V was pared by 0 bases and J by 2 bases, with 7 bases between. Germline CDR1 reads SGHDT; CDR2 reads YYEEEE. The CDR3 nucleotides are TGTGCCAGCAGCTTGGGGGCCCTCACAGATACGCAGTATTTT. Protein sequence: CASSLGALTDTQYF.

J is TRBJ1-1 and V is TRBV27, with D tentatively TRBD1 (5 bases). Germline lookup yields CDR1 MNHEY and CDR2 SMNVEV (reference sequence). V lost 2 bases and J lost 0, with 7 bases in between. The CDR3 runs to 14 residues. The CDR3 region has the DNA TGTGCCAGCAGTTTAGGGGCAGTGAACACTGAAGCTTTCTTT. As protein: CASSLGAVNTEAFF.

The CDR3 coding sequence is TGTGCCAGCAGTTTAGTGGGGATTAGGGCAGATACGCAGTATTTT. Its translation is CASSLVGIRADTQYF. The chain employs TRBV12-3 or TRBV12-4 and TRBJ2-3; D not certain. The V end lost 1 base, the J end lost 4 bases, and 12 bases lay between the germline ends. This CDR3 comprises 15 residues.

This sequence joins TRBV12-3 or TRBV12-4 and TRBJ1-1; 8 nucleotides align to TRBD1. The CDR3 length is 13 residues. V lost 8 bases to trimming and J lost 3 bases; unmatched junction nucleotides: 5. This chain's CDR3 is CASGTGRDTEAFF. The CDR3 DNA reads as TGTGCCAGCGGGACAGGACGGGACACTGAAGCTTTCTTT.

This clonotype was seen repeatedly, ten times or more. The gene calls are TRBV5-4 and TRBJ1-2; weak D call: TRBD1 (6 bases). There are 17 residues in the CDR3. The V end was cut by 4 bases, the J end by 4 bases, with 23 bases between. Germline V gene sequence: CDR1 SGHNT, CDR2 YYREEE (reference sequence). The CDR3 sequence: CASSPWGPETTFYGYTF. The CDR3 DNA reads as TGTGCCAGCAGCCCCTGGGGGCCCGAAACAACCTTCTATGGCTACACCTTC.

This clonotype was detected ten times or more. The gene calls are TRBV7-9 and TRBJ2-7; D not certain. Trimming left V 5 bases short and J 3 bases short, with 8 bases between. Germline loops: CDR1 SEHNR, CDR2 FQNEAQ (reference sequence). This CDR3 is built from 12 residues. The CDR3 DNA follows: TGTGCCAGCAGCCCAACCGACTACGAGCAGTACTTC. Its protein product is CASSPTDYEQYF. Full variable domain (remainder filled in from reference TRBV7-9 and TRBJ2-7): DTGVSQNPRHKITKRGQNVTFRCDPISEHNRLYWYRQTLGQGPEFLTYFQNEAQLEKSRLLSDRFSAERPKGSFSTLEIQRTEQGDSAMYLCASSPTDYEQYFGPGTRLTVT.

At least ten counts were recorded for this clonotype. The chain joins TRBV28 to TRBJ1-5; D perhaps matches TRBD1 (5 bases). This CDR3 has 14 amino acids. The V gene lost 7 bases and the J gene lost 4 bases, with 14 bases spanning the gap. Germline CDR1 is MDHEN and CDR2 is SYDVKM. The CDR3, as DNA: TGTGCCAGCAACCACGGGACCGATAATCAGCCCCAGCATTTT. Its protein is CASNHGTDNQPQHF.

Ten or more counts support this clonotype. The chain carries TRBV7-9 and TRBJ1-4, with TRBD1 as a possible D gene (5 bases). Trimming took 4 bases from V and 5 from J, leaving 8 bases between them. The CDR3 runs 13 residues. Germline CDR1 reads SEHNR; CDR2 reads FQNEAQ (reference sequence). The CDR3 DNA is TGTGCCAGCAGCTCGGGGGGGAATGAAAAACTGTTTTTT. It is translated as CASSSGGNEKLFF.

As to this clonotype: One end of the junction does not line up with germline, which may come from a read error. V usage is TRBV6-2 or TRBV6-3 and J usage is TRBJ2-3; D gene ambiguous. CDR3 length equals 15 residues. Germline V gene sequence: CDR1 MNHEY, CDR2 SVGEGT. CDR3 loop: CASSYPRIYTDTLYF. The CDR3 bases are TGTGCCAGCAGTTATCCGCGGATCTACACAGATACGCTGTATTTT.

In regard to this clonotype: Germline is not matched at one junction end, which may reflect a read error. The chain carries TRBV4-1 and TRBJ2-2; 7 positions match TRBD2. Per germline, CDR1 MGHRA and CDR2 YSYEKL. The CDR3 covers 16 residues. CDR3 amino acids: CASSHIGGGSTGELYF. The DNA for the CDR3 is TGCGCCAGCAGCCATATAGGCGGGGGAAGCACCGGGGAGCTGTATTTT.

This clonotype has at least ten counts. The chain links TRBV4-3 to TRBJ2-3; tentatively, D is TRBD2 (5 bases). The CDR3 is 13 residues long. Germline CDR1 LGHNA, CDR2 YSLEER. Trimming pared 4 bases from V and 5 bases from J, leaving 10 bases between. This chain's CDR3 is CASSLSSGDTQYF. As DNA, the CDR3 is TGCGCCAGCAGCCTCTCGAGCGGAGATACGCAGTATTTT.

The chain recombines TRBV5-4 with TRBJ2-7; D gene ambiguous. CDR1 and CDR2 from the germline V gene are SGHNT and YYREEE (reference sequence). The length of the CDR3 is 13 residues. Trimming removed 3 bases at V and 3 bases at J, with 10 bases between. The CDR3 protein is CASSWNPDYEQYF. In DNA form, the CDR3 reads TGTGCCAGCAGCTGGAATCCGGACTACGAGCAGTACTTC.

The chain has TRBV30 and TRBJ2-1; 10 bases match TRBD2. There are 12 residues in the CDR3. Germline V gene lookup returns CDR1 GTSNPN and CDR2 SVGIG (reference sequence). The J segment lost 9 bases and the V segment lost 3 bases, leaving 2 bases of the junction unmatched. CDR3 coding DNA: TGTGCCTGGAGACTAGCGGGGAGTGAGCAGTTCTTC. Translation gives CAWRLAGSEQFF.

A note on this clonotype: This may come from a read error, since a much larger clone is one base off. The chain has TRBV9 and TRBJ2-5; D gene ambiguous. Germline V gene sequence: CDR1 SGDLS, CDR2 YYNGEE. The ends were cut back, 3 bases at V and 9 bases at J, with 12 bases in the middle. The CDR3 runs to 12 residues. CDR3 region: CASSGAEEPQYF. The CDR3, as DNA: TGTGCCAGCAGCGGGGCCGAGGAGCCCCAGTACTTC.

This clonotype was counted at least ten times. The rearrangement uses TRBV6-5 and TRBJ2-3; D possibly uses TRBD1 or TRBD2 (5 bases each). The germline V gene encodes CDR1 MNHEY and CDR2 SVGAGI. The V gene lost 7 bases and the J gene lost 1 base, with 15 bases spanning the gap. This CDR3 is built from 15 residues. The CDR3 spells CASTGSGGGTDTQYF. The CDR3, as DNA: TGTGCCAGCACAGGCTCTGGGGGAGGCACAGATACGCAGTATTTT.

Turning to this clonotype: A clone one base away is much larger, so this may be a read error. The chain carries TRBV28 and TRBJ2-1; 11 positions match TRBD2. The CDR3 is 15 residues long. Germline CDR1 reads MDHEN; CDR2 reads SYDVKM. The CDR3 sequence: CAGSHRLAGINEQFF. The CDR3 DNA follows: TGTGCCGGCAGTCATCGACTAGCGGGAATCAATGAGCAGTTCTTC.

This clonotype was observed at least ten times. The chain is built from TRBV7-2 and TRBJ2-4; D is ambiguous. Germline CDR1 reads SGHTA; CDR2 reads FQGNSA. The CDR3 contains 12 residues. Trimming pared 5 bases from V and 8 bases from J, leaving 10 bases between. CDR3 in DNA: TGTGCCAGCAGCCCGACGATGGACATTCAGTACTTC. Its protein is CASSPTMDIQYF.

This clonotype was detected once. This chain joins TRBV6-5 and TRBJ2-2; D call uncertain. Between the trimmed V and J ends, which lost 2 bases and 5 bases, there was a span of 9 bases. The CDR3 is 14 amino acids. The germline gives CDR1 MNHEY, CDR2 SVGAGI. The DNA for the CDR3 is TGTGCCAGCAGTTACGGGGTTGGGACCGGGGAGCTGTTTTTT. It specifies CASSYGVGTGELFF.

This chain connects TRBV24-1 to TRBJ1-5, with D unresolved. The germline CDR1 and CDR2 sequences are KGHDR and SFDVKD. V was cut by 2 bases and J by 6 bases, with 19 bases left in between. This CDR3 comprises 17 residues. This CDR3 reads CATSDSTAVGIFQPQHF. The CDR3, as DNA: TGTGCCACCAGTGATTCGACGGCTGTTGGGATTTTTCAGCCCCAGCATTTT.

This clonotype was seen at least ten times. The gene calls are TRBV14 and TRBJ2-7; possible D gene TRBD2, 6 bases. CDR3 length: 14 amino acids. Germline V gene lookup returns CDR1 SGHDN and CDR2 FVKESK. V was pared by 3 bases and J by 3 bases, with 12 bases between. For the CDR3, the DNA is TGTGCCAGCAGCCAGGGCCGGGAGAACTACGAGCAGTACTTC. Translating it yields CASSQGRENYEQYF.

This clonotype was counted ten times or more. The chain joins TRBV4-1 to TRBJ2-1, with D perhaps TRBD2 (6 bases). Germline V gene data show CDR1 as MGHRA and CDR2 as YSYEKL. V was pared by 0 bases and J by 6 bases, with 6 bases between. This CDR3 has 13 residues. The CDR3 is CASSQDGGNEQFF. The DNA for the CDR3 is TGCGCCAGCAGCCAAGACGGGGGCAATGAGCAGTTCTTC.

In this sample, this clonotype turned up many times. CDR3 residues: CASSPIRGGNQPQHF. The CDR3 nucleotides read TGCGCCAGCAGTCCGATAAGAGGAGGCAATCAGCCCCAGCATTTT. The chain uses TRBV4-1 and TRBJ1-5, with D unclear. V was trimmed by 6 bases and J by 2 bases, leaving 14 bases between them. The length of the CDR3 is 15 residues. Germline V lookup: CDR1 MGHRA, CDR2 YSYEKL.

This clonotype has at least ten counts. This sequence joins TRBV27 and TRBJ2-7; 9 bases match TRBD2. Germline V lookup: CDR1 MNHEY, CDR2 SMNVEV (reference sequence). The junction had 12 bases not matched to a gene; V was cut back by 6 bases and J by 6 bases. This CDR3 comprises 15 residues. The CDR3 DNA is TGTGCCAGCAGCCCGGGCGTGGCGGGAGGGGTCGAGCAGTACTTC. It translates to CASSPGVAGGVEQYF.

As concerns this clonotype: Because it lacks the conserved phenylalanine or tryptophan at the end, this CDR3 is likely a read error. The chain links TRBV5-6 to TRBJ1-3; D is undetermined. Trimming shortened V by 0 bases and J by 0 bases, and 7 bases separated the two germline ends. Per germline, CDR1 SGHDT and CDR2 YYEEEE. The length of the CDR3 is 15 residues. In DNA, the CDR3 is TGTGCCAGCAGCTTGGGCGGGGTCTCTGGAAACACCATATATTCT. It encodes CASSLGGVSGNTIYS.

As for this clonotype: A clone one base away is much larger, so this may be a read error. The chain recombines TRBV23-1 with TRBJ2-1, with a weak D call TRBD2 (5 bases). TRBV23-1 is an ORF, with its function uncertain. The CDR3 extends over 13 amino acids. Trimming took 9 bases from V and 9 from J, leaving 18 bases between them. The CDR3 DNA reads TGCGCCAGTTTTTTGGCGGGCCTCGGTGAGCAGTTCTTC. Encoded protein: CASFLAGLGEQFF.